The 20 T cell receptor beta chains listed next were all sequenced from one sample in a study of blood T cell repertoires in COVID-19. Clones were read by immunoSEQ multiplex PCR, and TCRdb kept only the in-frame ones, dropping some. The data show approximately 270,000 clones, roughly 85% seen once. The sequencing sample was made of PBMCs or T cells enriched from blood (not recorded which). These receptors were taken from a woman in her 30s who had recovered from COVID-19.

The chain couples TRBV2 to TRBJ1-1, with a possible D match to TRBD1 (5 bases). V lost 7 bases to trimming and J lost 0 bases, with 9 bases between them. This CDR3 has 13 residues. The germline gives CDR1 SNHLY, CDR2 FYNNEI. The CDR3 loop reads CASIQELNTEAFF. CDR3 in DNA: TGTGCCAGCATACAGGAGCTGAACACTGAAGCTTTCTTT.

This clone is medium-sized. The CDR3 DNA reads TGTGCCAGCAGCGACCCTTCTACCCCCATGAACACTGAAGCTTTCTTT. Amino acids: CASSDPSTPMNTEAFF. This sequence joins TRBV9 and TRBJ1-1; D gene uncertain. Trimming shortened V by 3 bases and J by 0 bases, and 15 bases separated the two germline ends. In germline, CDR1 is SGDLS, CDR2 YYNGEE. The CDR3 spans 16 residues.

The rearrangement uses TRBV6-2 or TRBV6-3 and TRBJ1-4; TRBD1 matches at 8 bases. J gave up 8 bases and V 2 bases, and 10 bases lay outside the gene matches. Germline CDR1 is MNHEY and CDR2 is SVGEGT. This CDR3 contains 16 residues. In nucleotides, the CDR3 is TGTGCCAGCAGTTACCAGGGGGCGATTCCATCCGAAAAACTGTTTTTT. Amino acids: CASSYQGAIPSEKLFF.

For the CDR3, the DNA is TGTGCCAGCAGCCGTGAGGGCCGTAGAGACAATGAGCAGTTCTTC. Its translation is CASSREGRRDNEQFF. This chain joins TRBV3-1 (or the pseudogene TRBV3-2) and TRBJ2-1; D is possibly TRBD2 (5 bases). Deletions cut 4 bases from V and 5 bases from J, with 15 bases between. The germline CDR1 and CDR2 sequences are LGHDT and YNNKEL (reference sequence). This CDR3 contains 15 residues.

Of note for this clone: Within the sample, other DNA sequences also encode this same CDR3. CDR3 in DNA: TGTGCCAGCAGCCCGGGGACAGGAGAAGCTTTCTTT. Amino acid sequence: CASSPGTGEAFF. V gene TRBV7-3 combines with J gene TRBJ1-1, with TRBD1 matching over 8 bases. Germline loops: CDR1 SGHTA, CDR2 FQGTGA. This CDR3 contains 12 residues. Trimming took 5 bases from V and 8 from J; bases not matched to a gene: 4.

This clone was seen once. V usage is TRBV25-1 and J usage is TRBJ2-2; 9 bases match TRBD1. The junction had 9 bases not matched to a gene; V was cut back by 9 bases and J by 7 bases. CDR3 length: 14 amino acids. Germline lookup yields CDR1 MGHDK and CDR2 SYGVNS. CDR3 nucleotides: TGTGCCAGTGGGACAGGGAGATTTGGCGGGGAGCTGTTTTTT. It yields the protein CASGTGRFGGELFF.

This chain joins TRBV2 and TRBJ2-5; 11 bases match TRBD2. The junction had 17 bases not matched to a gene; V was cut back by 7 bases and J by 4 bases. Germline values: CDR1 SNHLY, CDR2 FYNNEI. There are 18 residues in the CDR3. CDR3 sequence reads: CASTPHGLAGGLRETQYF. DNA of the CDR3: TGTGCCAGCACCCCACATGGGCTAGCGGGAGGACTTCGAGAGACCCAGTACTTC.

The V gene is TRBV4-2, the J gene TRBJ1-1; TRBD1 agrees at 7 bases. The CDR3 covers 15 residues. Germline V gene lookup returns CDR1 LGHNA and CDR2 YNFKEQ. Unmatched junction bases numbered 7, after V lost 6 bases and J lost 0 bases. DNA of the CDR3: TGTGCCAGCAGACGCATAGGGGGCCTGAACACTGAAGCTTTCTTT. Translating it yields CASRRIGGLNTEAFF.

The V and J genes are TRBV5-8 and TRBJ2-2; TRBD2 might be the D (5 bases). Germline-derived CDR1 and CDR2 are SGHTS and YDEGEE. Trimming cost V 4 bases and J 6 bases, with 13 bases left between them. The CDR3 consists of 14 residues. The CDR3 region has the DNA TGTGCCAGCAGCCGACTAAGTCCGGCCGGGGAGCTGTTTTTT. As protein: CASSRLSPAGELFF. The full variable domain, its missing parts supplied by reference TRBV5-8 and TRBJ2-2, is EAGVTQSPTHLIKTRGQQATLRCSPISGHTSVYWYQQALGLGLQFLLWYDEGEERNRGNFPPRFSGRQFPNYSSELNVNALELEDSALYLCASSRLSPAGELFFGEGSRLTVL.

There are a few counts of this clone. This chain uses TRBV28 with TRBJ2-7; 9 bases agree with TRBD2. Germline lookup yields CDR1 MDHEN and CDR2 SYDVKM. J gave up 6 bases and V 9 bases, and 9 bases lay outside the gene matches. CDR3 size: 13 residues. CDR3 nucleotide sequence: TGTGCCAGTATGGGACTAGCAAGACCCGAGCAGTACTTC. Residues: CASMGLARPEQYF.

The rearrangement links TRBV3-1 (or the pseudogene TRBV3-2) to TRBJ1-5; D perhaps matches TRBD1 (5 bases). The CDR3 is 13 residues long. Per the germline V gene, CDR1 is LGHDT and CDR2 is YNNKEL (reference sequence). The V end lost 1 base, the J end lost 12 bases, and 13 bases lay between the germline ends. In DNA form, the CDR3 reads TGTGCCAGCAGCCAAGGGGGGGTCCGGGACCAGCATTTT. Encoded protein: CASSQGGVRDQHF.

This chain links TRBV29-1 with TRBJ1-2, with unresolved D. Germline CDR1 and CDR2: SQVTM and ANQGSEA. Trimming removed 3 bases from V and 5 bases from J, with 10 bases in between. The CDR3 is 12 residues long. Written as DNA, the CDR3 is TGCAGCGTTGACACCCAGAAATATGGCTACACCTTC. The encoded protein is CSVDTQKYGYTF.

The V call is TRBV28, the J call TRBJ1-3; D unresolved. The CDR3 has 13 residues. The V end lost 7 bases, the J end lost 0 bases, and 7 bases lay between the germline ends. Germline CDR1 is MDHEN and CDR2 is SYDVKM. The DNA of the CDR3 is TGTGCCAGCACCGGGGACTCTGGAAACACCATATATTTT. It translates to CASTGDSGNTIYF. The variable domain in full, completed from reference TRBV28 and TRBJ1-3, reads DVKVTQSSRYLVKRTGEKVFLECVQDMDHENMFWYRQDPGLGLRLIYFSYDVKMKEKGDIPEGYSVSREKKERFSLILESASTNQTSMYLCASTGDSGNTIYFGEGSWLTVV.

The chain joins TRBV7-9 to TRBJ2-7; 7 bases agree with TRBD2. The length of the CDR3 is 14 residues. After removal of 5 bases from V and 4 bases from J, the junction contained 8 bases not matched to a gene. CDR1 SEHNR and CDR2 FQNEAQ come from the germline V gene (reference sequence). As DNA, the CDR3 is TGTGCCAGCAGCCAACCGGGGGGTTCTTACGAGCAGTACTTC. Its protein is CASSQPGGSYEQYF.

This chain joins TRBV28 and TRBJ2-3; D may be TRBD2 (6 bases). The CDR3 consists of 14 residues. Trimming stripped 4 bases from V and 2 bases from J, with 10 bases between. Germline values: CDR1 MDHEN, CDR2 SYDVKM. The chain's CDR3 is CASSSGGNTDTQYF. CDR3 nucleotides: TGTGCCAGCAGTTCGGGCGGGAACACAGATACGCAGTATTTT.

This sequence joins TRBV6-5 and TRBJ1-1, with 7 bases identical to TRBD1. The CDR3 extends over 13 amino acids. CDR1 is MNHEY and CDR2 is SVGAGI in the germline V gene. The V gene end was trimmed by 9 bases and the J gene end by 0 bases; junction bases not matched to a gene: 4. The CDR3 loop is CASRGHVNTEAFF. The CDR3 DNA sequence: TGTGCCAGTAGGGGGCACGTGAACACTGAAGCTTTCTTT.

The chain employs TRBV12-5 and TRBJ2-1; 10 bases align to TRBD2. The V gene's germline CDR1 is LGHNT and CDR2 FRNRAP. The CDR3 covers 13 residues. The J segment lost 13 bases and the V segment lost 7 bases, leaving 10 bases of the junction unmatched. The chain's CDR3 is CASVASPSGRQFF. The CDR3 DNA reads as TGTGCTAGTGTCGCCTCTCCTAGCGGGAGACAGTTCTTC.

This chain uses TRBV18 with TRBJ2-5; TRBD2 matches 9 bases. V lost 5 bases to trimming and J lost 1 base; unmatched junction nucleotides: 5. The CDR3 runs to 15 residues. Germline CDR1 KGHSH, CDR2 LQKENI. The CDR3 nucleotides are TGTGCCAGCTCAGCGTTAGCGGGGGTCCAAGAGACCCAGTACTTC. This encodes CASSALAGVQETQYF.

This chain connects TRBV19 to TRBJ1-5, with 8 nucleotides matching TRBD1. Germline CDR1 and CDR2: LNHDA and SQIVND (reference sequence). The CDR3 is made up of 17 amino acids. J gave up 1 base and V 3 bases, and 8 bases lay outside the gene matches. In DNA form, the CDR3 reads TGTGCCAGTAGTATGGGGATACAGGGGGGGAGCAATCAGCCCCAGCATTTT. Residues: CASSMGIQGGSNQPQHF.

The chain is built from TRBV5-4 and TRBJ1-2; 7 bases align to TRBD1. After removal of 6 bases from V and 8 bases from J, the junction contained 7 bases not matched to a gene. Germline CDR1 is SGHNT and CDR2 is YYREEE (reference sequence). The CDR3 length is 12 residues. CDR3 sequence reads: CASTEGARGYTF. The CDR3 coding sequence is TGTGCCAGCACAGAGGGGGCTCGGGGCTACACCTTC.